Reported below is one T cell receptor (beta chain). The CDR3 extends over 18 amino acids. Trimming shortened V by 0 bases and J by 1 base, and 16 bases separated the two germline ends. CDR1 LGHNA and CDR2 YNFKEQ come from the germline V gene. The source of the sample is a study of blood T cell repertoires in COVID-19. In the study overall: Samples came from the United States, Italy and Spain, spanning acute and convalescent COVID-19. Nucleic acid was either cDNA or gDNA, and it came from T cells, B-cell-depleted T cells, or PBMCs.

Per the original data handling: Researchers report that nucleated cell counts were estimated from reference gene primer amplification. Some clones are missing from TCRdb's copy, which holds only in-frame ones; the method was immunoSEQ multiplex PCR. Clonal size and the V and J genes are those of that table, whereas D and trimming came from the DNA. Of roughly 220,000 clones listed, 84% are singletons. The receptor was isolated from a young man with active or convalescent COVID-19. The sequenced sample was peripheral blood. The chain combines TRBV4-2 with TRBJ1-5, with a weak D call TRBD1 (6 bases). The CDR3 coding sequence is TGTGCCAGCAGCCAAGAAGGAGCAGGGACAAGCAGCAATCAGCCCCAGCATTTT. Translated: CASSQEGAGTSSNQPQHF.